This is a list of T cell receptor beta chains from one sample in a study of T cell responses to AZD1222 COVID-19 vaccine. Method: immunoSEQ multiplex PCR; TCRdb's copy keeps in-frame clones and lacks some. The repertoire has over 150,000 clones, about 92% of them found once; the top ten carry 8% to 13%. The source was peripheral blood, collected on day 0 of AZD1222 vaccination. Every receptor here comes from an adult in good health. The CDR3 runs from the conserved cysteine through the conserved F or W.

V gene	J gene	CDR3 protein
TRBV7-2	TRBJ1-6	CASSLVGRGQSPLHF
TRBV29-1	TRBJ1-2	CSVGTGTNYGYTF
TRBV14	TRBJ2-5	CASSQEVQAGETQYF
TRBV9	TRBJ2-1	CASSVGQGSYNEQFF
TRBV7-9	TRBJ2-7	CASSTLDRTAYEQYF
TRBV24-1	TRBJ2-5	CATRDSQETQYF
TRBV6-4	TRBJ2-1	CASSLNSYNEQFF
TRBV6-2/TRBV6-3	TRBJ2-7	CASSYPGTGGDEQYF
TRBV7-3	TRBJ1-1	CASSQTRGAEAFF
TRBV12-3/TRBV12-4	TRBJ1-5	CASSGGRGQPQHF
TRBV5-1	TRBJ1-1	CASSLAENTEAFF
TRBV5-1	TRBJ2-2	CASSEAVSNTGELFF
TRBV6-5	TRBJ1-6	CASRPRGNNSPLHF
TRBV19	TRBJ2-1	CASSIRTSSYNEQFF
TRBV7-8	TRBJ1-5	CASSLARDRRGEPQHF
TRBV6-1	TRBJ2-1	CASTGTENNEQFF
TRBV2	TRBJ1-2	CASSDRGQGGDYGYTF
TRBV19	TRBJ2-7	CASAQGTEQYF
TRBV7-9	TRBJ1-6	CASSMGGMSSPLHF
TRBV3-1/TRBV3-2	TRBJ1-6	CASSQVLTISPLHF
TRBV3-1/TRBV3-2	TRBJ1-5	CASSQGRGTYQPQHF
TRBV5-1	TRBJ1-2	CASSFRLDPQQGDGYTF
TRBV7-6	TRBJ1-1	CASSFATNTEAFF
TRBV7-2	TRBJ1-2	CASSPGAGYGYTF
TRBV7-9	TRBJ1-3	CASSPPLGSGNTIYF
TRBV28	TRBJ1-1	CASSFFGAEAFF
TRBV27	TRBJ1-1	CASRSLSGVNTEAFF
TRBV12-3/TRBV12-4	TRBJ1-5	CASSLAEDQPQHF
TRBV6-2/TRBV6-3	TRBJ1-2	CASSNSQGNYGYTF
TRBV28	TRBJ1-2	CASTLGGGHQVYGYTF
TRBV10-3	TRBJ2-2	CAISLADEGRYTGELFF
TRBV7-2	TRBJ2-1	CASRLQGNRNEQFF
TRBV3-1/TRBV3-2	TRBJ1-5	CASSQPGTLVRNQPQHF
TRBV4-2	TRBJ2-7	CASSQEGYEQYF
TRBV5-4	TRBJ1-5	CASSIGGGDQPQHF
TRBV6-6	TRBJ2-7	CASRLDSVDEQYF
TRBV6-5	TRBJ2-7	CATRGQVLPAYEQYF
TRBV10-1	TRBJ1-6	CASSETTGRNNSPLHF
TRBV2	TRBJ2-2	CASSRDRGELFF
TRBV4-2	TRBJ2-1	CASSQDFAGTSGRNNEQFF